The 29 T cell receptor beta chains reported below all come from one sample, sequenced in a study of shared clonotypes between healthy human individuals. Repertoires were generated with immunoSEQ multiplex PCR, while TCRdb's copy carries only in-frame clones and drops some. The sample has around 500,000 clones, roughly 77% seen once. What was sequenced was PBMCs. The receptors here all came from a woman aged 40 to 49 in good health. Some clones in this sample may be carry-over from other donors' samples.

This chain connects TRBV5-8 to TRBJ2-1; possibly TRBD1 or TRBD2 for D (5 bases each). Trimming stripped 4 bases from V and 0 bases from J, with 8 bases between. The CDR3 contains 14 residues. Germline-derived CDR1 and CDR2 are SGHTS and YDEGEE. As DNA, the CDR3 is TGTGCCAGCAGCGAGAGGGGCTCCTACAATGAGCAGTTCTTC. This gives the protein CASSERGSYNEQFF.

This clone was seen a few times. This chain joins TRBV6-1 and TRBJ2-1; D is perhaps TRBD2 (5 bases). Per germline, CDR1 MNHNS and CDR2 SASEGT. Between the trimmed V and J ends, which lost 2 bases and 6 bases, there was a span of 17 bases. CDR3 length equals 16 residues. The CDR3 nucleotides read TGTGCCAGCAGTGAAAGCCTCGACCTCAGCGGCAATGAGCAGTTCTTC. This codes for CASSESLDLSGNEQFF.

The chain carries TRBV6-1 and TRBJ2-1, with 10 bases identical to TRBD2. The V segment lost 4 bases and the J segment 7 bases; nucleotides outside the gene matches: 4. The CDR3 consists of 14 residues. Germline V gene sequence: CDR1 MNHNS, CDR2 SASEGT. The CDR3 sequence is CASSGSGRFNEQFF. The CDR3 bases are TGTGCCAGCAGTGGTAGCGGGAGGTTTAATGAGCAGTTCTTC.

The V and J genes are TRBV10-3 and TRBJ2-2, with 7 bases identical to TRBD1. Germline assignment: CDR1 ENHRY and CDR2 SYGVKD. CDR3 size: 15 residues. Trimming removed 4 bases from V and 0 bases from J; junction bases left unmatched: 2. Written as DNA, the CDR3 is TGTGCCATCAGTGGGACAGGTTCGAACACCGGGGAGCTGTTTTTT. This codes for CAISGTGSNTGELFF.

This clone was detected only once. This chain uses TRBV28 with TRBJ2-7; the D gene is possibly TRBD2 (5 bases). Per germline, CDR1 MDHEN and CDR2 SYDVKM. The CDR3 is 16 residues long. Trimming stripped 3 bases from V and 0 bases from J, with 15 bases between. The CDR3 nucleotides read TGTGCCAGCAGTTTCCCTATTAGAGGGAGCTCCTACGAGCAGTACTTC. Its translation is CASSFPIRGSSYEQYF.

This chain connects TRBV5-1 to TRBJ2-2, with 7 bases matching TRBD2. The CDR3 runs to 16 residues. The V gene end was trimmed by 0 bases and the J gene end by 1 base; junction bases not matched to a gene: 3. Germline V gives CDR1 SGHRS, CDR2 YFSETQ. The CDR3 loop reads CASSLGIAGNTGELFF. Written as DNA, the CDR3 is TGCGCCAGCAGCTTGGGAATAGCGGGGAACACCGGGGAGCTGTTTTTT.

The chain combines TRBV27 with TRBJ2-2, with D perhaps matching TRBD1 or TRBD2 (5 bases each). Trimming removed 3 bases at V and 5 bases at J, with 13 bases between. Germline V CDR1 and CDR2: MNHEY, SMNVEV (reference sequence). This CDR3 spans 15 amino acids. The CDR3 here is CASSFGTGGTGELFF. CDR3 coding DNA: TGTGCCAGCAGTTTTGGAACTGGGGGAACCGGGGAGCTGTTTTTT.

CDR3 sequence reads: CASSQHIGETGANVLTF. In nucleotides, the CDR3 is TGTGCCAGCAGCCAACACATAGGGGAGACTGGGGCCAACGTCCTGACTTTC. The rearrangement uses TRBV4-2 and TRBJ2-6; D possibly uses TRBD1 or TRBD2 (5 bases each). Germline V CDR1 and CDR2: LGHNA, YNFKEQ. This CDR3 comprises 17 residues. Trimming removed 2 bases at V and 2 bases at J, with 13 bases between.

The rearrangement uses TRBV5-5 and TRBJ2-7; 10 bases match TRBD2. The J segment lost 2 bases and the V segment lost 3 bases, leaving 2 bases of the junction unmatched. The CDR3 consists of 14 residues. Germline CDR1 SGHKS, CDR2 YYEKEE (reference sequence). CDR3 sequence: CASSSAGGPYEQYF. CDR3 DNA: TGTGCCAGCAGCTCAGCGGGAGGGCCCTACGAGCAGTACTTC.

The DNA of the CDR3 is TGTGCCACCAACCAGGGATGGGGCAATCAGCCCCAGCATTTT. This codes for CATNQGWGNQPQHF. The chain links TRBV10-3 to TRBJ1-5, with a tentative D call TRBD1 (5 bases). The germline gives CDR1 ENHRY, CDR2 SYGVKD. The CDR3 extends over 14 amino acids. Trimming left V 10 bases short and J 2 bases short, with 15 bases between.

V gene TRBV2 combines with J gene TRBJ1-4; TRBD1 agrees at 9 bases. The CDR3 has 17 amino acids. Germline loops: CDR1 SNHLY, CDR2 FYNNEI. V shed 7 bases and J 5 bases; nucleotides not matched to a gene: 14. CDR3 nucleotide sequence: TGTGCCAGCAACGAAGACCAACTGGGGACAGGGAATGAAAAACTGTTTTTT. Translating it yields CASNEDQLGTGNEKLFF.

This clone was counted many times. V usage is TRBV28 and J usage is TRBJ1-1; D might be TRBD1 (5 bases). Trimming pared 3 bases from V and 10 bases from J, leaving 15 bases between. The CDR3 has 13 amino acids. The germline V gene has CDR1 MDHEN and CDR2 SYDVKM. The CDR3 reads CASSFPGGGGAFF. CDR3 coding DNA: TGTGCCAGCAGTTTCCCCGGGGGAGGAGGAGCTTTCTTT.

This rearrangement joins TRBV7-2 to TRBJ1-5, with D maybe TRBD1 (5 bases). Deletions cut 2 bases from V and 3 bases from J, with 14 bases between. CDR1 and CDR2 (germline): SGHTA, FQGNSA. CDR3 length: 16 amino acids. This chain's CDR3 is CASSLSPRAVNQPQHF. The DNA of the CDR3 is TGTGCCAGCAGCTTAAGTCCCAGGGCGGTCAATCAGCCCCAGCATTTT.

This chain uses TRBV19 with TRBJ2-7; tentative D call: TRBD1 (6 bases). Germline CDR1 and CDR2: LNHDA and SQIVND (reference sequence). The V end was cut by 5 bases, the J end by 2 bases, with 13 bases between. There are 14 residues in the CDR3. In DNA, the CDR3 is TGTGCCAGTAGTCACCGGACAGCTCCCTACGAGCAGTACTTC. It translates to CASSHRTAPYEQYF.

The chain recombines TRBV7-9 with TRBJ2-1; the D is unclear. The CDR3 is 10 amino acids. Trimming took off 6 bases at V and 9 bases at J, with 6 bases between the two ends. Germline V gene lookup returns CDR1 SEHNR and CDR2 FQNEAQ (reference sequence). The CDR3 DNA reads as TGTGCCAGCAGTGAGAGTGAGCAGTTCTTC. Translating gives CASSESEQFF.

J is TRBJ1-2 and V is TRBV11-3; no clear D gene. V lost 7 bases and J lost 4, with 16 bases in between. Germline CDR1 and CDR2: SGHNT and YENEEA. The CDR3 runs to 14 residues. CDR3 sequence (DNA): TGTGCCAGCAACCAAACCTCCCCCATCTATGGCTACACCTTC. It specifies CASNQTSPIYGYTF.

The chain is built from TRBV5-3 and TRBJ1-3; D not certain. TRBV5-3 is an ORF, with its function uncertain. The length of the CDR3 is 18 residues. Trimming removed 3 bases from V and 0 bases from J, with 19 bases in between. The CDR3, as DNA: TGTGCCAGAAGCTGGGCCCTTGAGTTCCCCCACTCTGGAAACACCATATATTTT. This gives the protein CARSWALEFPHSGNTIYF.

This chain links TRBV19 with TRBJ2-3; TRBD2 matches 9 bases. The CDR3 length is 16 residues. Germline CDR1 LNHDA, CDR2 SQIVND (reference sequence). J lost 5 bases, V lost 8 bases, and 14 bases had no gene match. In DNA, the CDR3 is TGTGCCAGTGGAGTTGTTGGCGGGAGGGCGGGAGATACGCAGTATTTT. Protein: CASGVVGGRAGDTQYF.

This clone came up a few times. The chain employs TRBV18 and TRBJ2-1; 8 bases map to TRBD1. The V segment lost 8 bases and the J segment 0 bases; nucleotides outside the gene matches: 6. The CDR3 spans 15 residues. Germline V gives CDR1 KGHSH, CDR2 LQKENI. DNA of the CDR3: TGTGCCAGCGCAAACAGGGGGAGCTCCTACAATGAGCAGTTCTTC. Its translation is CASANRGSSYNEQFF.

The V and J genes are TRBV6-6 and TRBJ1-4, with D unresolved. The CDR3 is 14 residues long. Per germline, CDR1 MNHNY and CDR2 SVGAGI (reference sequence). The V end was cut by 2 bases, the J end by 7 bases, with 11 bases between. This chain's CDR3 is CASSYIGYSEKLFF. The CDR3 DNA reads as TGTGCCAGCAGTTACATAGGTTACAGTGAAAAACTGTTTTTT.

V and J are TRBV2 and TRBJ2-2; TRBD1 matches 12 bases. J was trimmed by 7 bases and V by 6 bases; bases with no gene match: 3. The CDR3 is 14 amino acids. The V gene's germline CDR1 is SNHLY and CDR2 FYNNEI. CDR3 in amino acids: CASRGDRGHGELFF. The DNA of the CDR3 is TGTGCCAGCAGAGGGGACAGGGGGCACGGGGAGCTGTTTTTT.

J is TRBJ2-7 and V is TRBV28; tentative D call: TRBD1 (5 bases). The V end was cut by 7 bases, the J end by 4 bases, with 8 bases between. CDR3 length equals 11 residues. Germline CDR1 is MDHEN and CDR2 is SYDVKM. DNA for the CDR3: TGTGCCAGCAAAAGGGGTTACGAGCAGTACTTC. This encodes CASKRGYEQYF. The full variable domain, its missing parts supplied by reference TRBV28 and TRBJ2-7, is DVKVTQSSRYLVKRTGEKVFLECVQDMDHENMFWYRQDPGLGLRLIYFSYDVKMKEKGDIPEGYSVSREKKERFSLILESASTNQTSMYLCASKRGYEQYFGPGTRLTVT.

This clone was seen more than once but under ten times. The chain uses TRBV27 and TRBJ1-5; D gene uncertain. This CDR3 comprises 12 residues. The germline CDR1 and CDR2 sequences are MNHEY and SMNVEV (reference sequence). V was cut by 11 bases and J by 0 bases, with 8 bases left in between. The CDR3 nucleotides read TGTGCCGCCTGGGATAGCAATCAGCCCCAGCATTTT. Translating gives CAAWDSNQPQHF.

The CDR3 region has the DNA TGTGCCAGCAGCGCCGGGACAGGGTTCGCAGATACGCAGTATTTT. It yields the protein CASSAGTGFADTQYF. The rearrangement links TRBV5-6 to TRBJ2-3, with 9 bases aligning to TRBD1. Germline V gene sequence: CDR1 SGHDT, CDR2 YYEEEE. V dropped 4 bases and J dropped 4; count of bases not matched to a gene: 7. This CDR3 region has 15 residues.

This clone has a handful of counts. The chain joins TRBV30 to TRBJ1-6; no reliable D call. CDR1 and CDR2 from the germline V gene are GTSNPN and SVGIG (reference sequence). The CDR3 sequence is 14 residues long. V lost 5 bases and J lost 6, with 14 bases in between. CDR3 sequence: CAWGSIGVNSPLHF. In nucleotides, the CDR3 is TGTGCCTGGGGCTCAATTGGTGTTAATTCACCCCTCCACTTT.

The rearrangement joins TRBV28 to TRBJ2-1; 9 nucleotides align to TRBD1. CDR1 and CDR2 from the germline V gene are MDHEN and SYDVKM. J lost 7 bases, V lost 1 base, and 5 bases had no gene match. The CDR3 totals 15 residues. CDR3: CASSLFGTGLNEQFF. CDR3 sequence (DNA): TGTGCCAGCAGTTTATTCGGGACAGGGTTAAATGAGCAGTTCTTC.

This clone was picked up a small number of times. The chain couples TRBV6-5 to TRBJ1-5, with a tentative D call TRBD1 (5 bases). Germline CDR1 reads MNHEY; CDR2 reads SVGAGI. Trimming removed 10 bases from V and 3 bases from J, with 10 bases in between. This CDR3 contains 12 residues. CDR3 sequence (DNA): TGTGCCACCGGGGGTCCCAATCAGCCCCAGCATTTT. Residues: CATGGPNQPQHF.

This chain uses TRBV5-1 with TRBJ2-7, with a possible D match to TRBD2 (5 bases). CDR1 is SGHRS and CDR2 is YFSETQ in the germline V gene. There are 15 residues in the CDR3. Deletions cut 2 bases from V and 7 bases from J, with 19 bases between. In DNA, the CDR3 is TGCGCCAGCAGCTTCTCGGGTGACTACTCGTGGGAGCAGTACTTC. It translates to CASSFSGDYSWEQYF.

As to this clone: The same CDR3 also results from other DNA sequences found in this sample. The chain links TRBV9 to TRBJ2-3, with 8 bases that match TRBD2. This CDR3 contains 16 residues. Germline V gene data show CDR1 as SGDLS and CDR2 as YYNGEE. With V trimmed by 0 bases and J by 4 bases, 7 bases remained unmatched. The CDR3 protein is CASSVDSGSVADTQYF. CDR3 bases: TGTGCCAGCAGCGTAGACAGCGGGAGTGTCGCAGATACGCAGTATTTT.